Presented here are 9 T cell receptor beta chains from one specimen sequenced in a study of shared clonotypes between healthy human individuals (dated by TCRdb to 2020 to 2022). Preparation of the library involved the immunoSEQ multiplex PCR assay. TCRdb carries this immuneACCESS record with in-frame sequences only. Its versions omit some clonotypes, under half of them owing to an unresolved V gene in the studies checked, with the rest unexplained. Present in this sample are 950,000 to 1,200,000 clones, around 77% of which were seen just once. The top ten clones comprise more than 0.85% of the sample. Sequenced sample: memory CD4+ T cells from PBMCs. This specimen's cell subset or site label, per the study, means: CD45RA-negative fraction. The receptor source for this set is a young man in good health. Some clones in this sample may be carry-over from other donors' samples.

Points on this clone: Since the CDR3 does not end with the conserved phenylalanine or tryptophan, this likely comes from a read error. The chain employs TRBV6-1 and TRBJ2-7; 9 bases map to TRBD2. V dropped 8 bases and J dropped 4; count of bases not matched to a gene: 12. Germline V gene sequence: CDR1 MNHNS, CDR2 SASEGT. CDR3 length: 15 amino acids. The CDR3 spells CASGEGSGSMYEQYS. The CDR3 region has the DNA TGTGCCAGCGGCGAGGGTAGCGGGAGTATGTACGAGCAGTACTCC.

Here the CDR3 reads CASKQGGGSLHEQYF. The CDR3 region has the DNA TGCGCCAGCAAACAAGGGGGCGGGAGCCTCCACGAGCAGTACTTC. The V call is TRBV5-1, the J call TRBJ2-5; D tentatively fits TRBD1 or TRBD2 (7 bases each). The J call may not be correct, given that the DNA end is closer to TRBJ2-7. Looked up from germline, CDR1 is SGHRS and CDR2 is YFSETQ. The CDR3 runs 15 residues.

V gene TRBV7-3 combines with J gene TRBJ2-3; 8 bases match TRBD2. The CDR3 loop spans 14 amino acids. With 5 bases clipped from V and 2 bases from J, the junction kept 3 bases outside the gene matches. CDR1 SGHTA and CDR2 FQGTGA come from the germline V gene. Written as DNA, the CDR3 is TGTGCCAGCAGCCAGGGACTAGTCACAGATACGCAGTATTTT. This gives the protein CASSQGLVTDTQYF.

This chain links TRBV6-5 with TRBJ1-2; no firm D call. The CDR3 extends over 15 amino acids. Germline V gene lookup returns CDR1 MNHEY and CDR2 SVGAGI. V shed 6 bases and J shed 0 bases, with 14 bases lying between them. The DNA for the CDR3 is TGTGCCAGCAGCCTTTTCGCTAGAGCTAACTATGGCTACACCTTC. As protein: CASSLFARANYGYTF.

The chain recombines TRBV11-2 with TRBJ2-7; a possible D gene is TRBD2 (5 bases). The CDR3 spans 14 residues. V was pared by 3 bases and J by 0 bases, with 9 bases between. Germline V gene data show CDR1 as SGHAT and CDR2 as FQNNGV. The CDR3 DNA reads TGTGCCAGCAGCTTTGACGGACTCTCCTACGAGCAGTACTTC. Translated: CASSFDGLSYEQYF.

The chain links TRBV5-1 to TRBJ2-2; D might be TRBD1 or TRBD2, each matching 5 bases. CDR3 size: 15 residues. CDR1 SGHRS and CDR2 YFSETQ come from the germline V gene. V lost 0 bases to trimming and J lost 10 bases, with 16 bases between them. The chain's CDR3 is CASSLDGTPQKELFF. CDR3 sequence (DNA): TGCGCCAGCAGCTTGGACGGGACCCCCCAAAAGGAGCTGTTTTTT.

As regards this clone: This sample also contains other DNA sequences that code for the same CDR3. This chain connects TRBV5-1 to TRBJ2-1, with D perhaps given as TRBD1 or TRBD2 (5 bases each). The CDR3 runs 15 residues. Germline-derived CDR1 and CDR2 are SGHRS and YFSETQ. V was pared by 0 bases and J by 3 bases, with 10 bases between. The CDR3 nucleotides are TGCGCCAGCAGCTTGGATCCAGGGAGCTACAATGAGCAGTTCTTC. Protein product: CASSLDPGSYNEQFF.

This chain connects TRBV25-1 to TRBJ2-5; no clear D. The J call is doubtful: the DNA matches TRBJ2-7 better. Per the germline V gene, CDR1 is MGHDK and CDR2 is SYGVNS. The CDR3 sequence is 11 residues long. In DNA, the CDR3 is TGTGCCAGCAGTGGTCCCTTCGAGCAGTACTTC. Protein product: CASSGPFEQYF.

The table lists this clone with a few counts. The junction shows a germline mismatch at one end, possibly a read error. V usage is TRBV7-3 and J usage is TRBJ2-2, with D perhaps assigned TRBD1 or TRBD2 (7 bases each). The germline V gene has CDR1 SGHTA and CDR2 FQGTGA. The CDR3 length is 18 residues. DNA for the CDR3: TGTGCCAGCAGCGTAACGAAGAGACAGGGAGGGATGACCGGGGAGCTGTTTTTT. It is translated as CASSVTKRQGGMTGELFF.